This T cell receptor (beta chain) came from a study of cytomegalovirus exposure and HLA in healthy donors. Whole-study context: Inside one of the first data releases sat about 85 million unique TCRs taken from HLA-typed donors.

Study-level points and caveats: In vitro assays verified that three CMV-associated chains recognized CMV antigens specifically.

The PCR was carried out with 60 Vbeta primers and 13 Jbeta primers. Sequencing used immunoSEQ multiplex PCR; TCRdb keeps in-frame clones, though not all of them. The sample yields tens of thousands of clones, just over 75% seen once. Worth noting for this clone: Its antigen remains unknown.

V lost 6 bases to trimming and J lost 5 bases; unmatched junction nucleotides: 12. Germline V gives CDR1 MNHEY, CDR2 SMNVEV (reference sequence). This CDR3 is 16 amino acids long. The sequencing input was PBMCs. The chain has TRBV27 and TRBJ2-3; the match to TRBD1 covers 9 bases. The receptor was derived from a man aged 25-45 years in good health and CMV-seronegative. The CDR3 DNA follows: TGTGCCAGCAGGACAACAGGGGGCATTTTGGGAGATACGCAGTATTTT. Translating gives CASRTTGGILGDTQYF.